This note documents a single TCR beta chain sequence. Its specificity is not known. These data come from a study of monozygotic twins with inflammatory bowel disease. Study results and limitations: The existence of one strong signal or clonotype linked to IBD lacked support. It was observed that concordant and discordant twins did not differ in repertoire similarity, possibly given limited power.

The CDR3 is 12 amino acids. Germline V CDR1 and CDR2: SQVTM, ANQGSEA. cDNA was made in eight separate reactions per sample. TCRdb reprocessed the 5' RACE reads and stores each CDR3 protein as one record, lacking DNA. This table holds 160,000 or so distinct CDR3 sequences. This rearrangement joins TRBV29-1 to TRBJ1-2. The sequenced sample consisted of blood. The TCR sequence derives from a human donor with ulcerative colitis or Crohn's disease, or a healthy co-twin of an affected twin (not recorded which). The CDR3 sequence: CSVADSKYGYTF.